The clone carrying this T cell receptor (beta chain) has a count of ten or more. The target antigen is unknown. A TCRbeta library incorporating unique molecular identifiers was prepared. TCRdb ran MiXCR on the PCR reads and lists one entry per CDR3 protein. The sample includes around 440,000 distinct CDR3 sequences, over 9.5% of them seen just once. This record belongs to a study of T-cell reconstitution after alpha-beta-depleted transplantation in children. Study-wide findings and caveats: The study reportedly traced alpha-beta T cells about two months after transplant to several hundred expanded graft clones.

Trimming pared 5 bases from V and 7 bases from J, leaving 23 bases between. This CDR3 region has 16 residues. This chain uses TRBV12-3 or TRBV12-4 with TRBJ2-5; D gene ambiguous. The input for sequencing was PBMCs, taken before TCRalphabeta/CD19-depleted stem cell transplant. This sequence originates from a child aged 2 to 15 with inherited bone marrow failure, due to receive a stem cell transplant. DNA for the CDR3: TGTGCCAGCAGTCCTGACCGGGCCTACCCACGTGGGACCCAGTACTTC. Amino acids: CASSPDRAYPRGTQYF.